The clone carrying this T cell receptor beta chain showed up just a few times. Reverse transcription of about 0.45 to 1 ug RNA was performed with random hexamers. TCR beta CDR3 was amplified by immunoSEQ multiplex PCR. This amplification extended across 54 Vbeta and 13 Jbeta segments. TCRdb passed the immunoSEQ multiplex PCR reads through MiXCR, listing each CDR3 protein once. The sample comprises hundreds of thousands of distinct CDR3 sequences, approximately 85% of which are singletons, and roughly 0.21% rests with the top ten. Negative isolation was used for CD8+ and CD4+ T cells, and FACS enrichment was applied to TEMRA cells. These data belong to a study of CD8 T cells in Susac syndrome. The V segment lost 5 bases and the J segment 6 bases; nucleotides outside the gene matches: 4. Germline lookup yields CDR1 MNHNS and CDR2 SASEGT. This CDR3 comprises 13 residues.

Sample: CD8+ T cells from PBMCs. This TCR came from a human donor with multiple sclerosis. This sequence joins TRBV6-1 and TRBJ1-5; TRBD1 matches 7 bases. The CDR3, as DNA: TGTGCCAGCAGTACAGGGGCGAGTCAGCCCCAGCATTTT. This gives the protein CASSTGASQPQHF.